Below are 6 T cell receptor beta chains sequenced from a single sample in a study of control samples from healthy donors and cancer patients. Assay used: immunoSEQ multiplex PCR; TCRdb lists only in-frame clones, some missing. The sample yields fewer than 250,000 clones, of which the top ten take up roughly 2%. The sequenced sample consisted of blood. The receptors shown here come from a woman aged 30 to 39 in good health.

This chain connects TRBV15 to TRBJ2-3; D call uncertain. The CDR3 is 13 residues long. The V gene lost 5 bases and the J gene lost 0 bases, with 6 bases spanning the gap. CDR1 is LNHNV, CDR2 YYDKDF, per germline (reference sequence). This CDR3 reads CATSDRSTDTQYF. The CDR3, as DNA: TGTGCCACCAGCGATCGCAGCACAGATACGCAGTATTTT.

This sequence joins TRBV5-1 and TRBJ1-1; D might be TRBD1 (5 bases). Germline loops: CDR1 SGHRS, CDR2 YFSETQ. Trimming pared 5 bases from V and 2 bases from J, leaving 13 bases between. The CDR3 covers 14 residues. CDR3 sequence reads: CASRSGRPNTEAFF. The CDR3 coding sequence is TGCGCCAGCAGATCGGGACGGCCCAACACTGAAGCTTTCTTT.

The chain employs TRBV11-3 and TRBJ2-5, with 15 positions matching TRBD2. V was pared by 3 bases and J by 2 bases, with 4 bases of the junction left unmatched. Germline V gives CDR1 SGHNT, CDR2 YENEEA. There are 17 residues in the CDR3. The CDR3, as DNA: TGTGCCAGCAGCTTGGGACTAGCGGGGGGAATACAAGAGACCCAGTACTTC. Protein sequence: CASSLGLAGGIQETQYF.

In the case of this clone: A junction end diverges from the germline sequence, so it may reflect a read error. The V gene is TRBV5-1, the J gene TRBJ1-1; TRBD1 is a possible D gene (6 bases). The CDR3 is 13 residues long. Germline V gene lookup returns CDR1 SGHRS and CDR2 YFSETQ. The CDR3 here is CASRLGGPAEAFF. Written as DNA, the CDR3 is TGCGCCAGCAGGTTGGGGGGGCCTGCTGAAGCTTTCTTT.

Here the CDR3 reads CASRGQGARTEAFF. CDR3 DNA: TGTGCCAGCAGGGGACAGGGGGCAAGGACTGAAGCTTTCTTT. The V gene is TRBV2, the J gene TRBJ1-1, with 12 bases aligning to TRBD1. The length of the CDR3 is 14 residues. With 6 bases clipped from V and 5 bases from J, the junction kept 4 bases outside the gene matches. The germline V gene has CDR1 SNHLY and CDR2 FYNNEI.

The chain links TRBV27 to TRBJ2-5; D is unclear. The CDR3 totals 13 residues. The V end was cut by 3 bases, the J end by 4 bases, with 9 bases between. Germline CDR1 and CDR2: MNHEY and SMNVEV (reference sequence). DNA of the CDR3: TGTGCCAGCAGTTTGTTTAATCGAGAGACCCAGTACTTC. Encoded protein: CASSLFNRETQYF.